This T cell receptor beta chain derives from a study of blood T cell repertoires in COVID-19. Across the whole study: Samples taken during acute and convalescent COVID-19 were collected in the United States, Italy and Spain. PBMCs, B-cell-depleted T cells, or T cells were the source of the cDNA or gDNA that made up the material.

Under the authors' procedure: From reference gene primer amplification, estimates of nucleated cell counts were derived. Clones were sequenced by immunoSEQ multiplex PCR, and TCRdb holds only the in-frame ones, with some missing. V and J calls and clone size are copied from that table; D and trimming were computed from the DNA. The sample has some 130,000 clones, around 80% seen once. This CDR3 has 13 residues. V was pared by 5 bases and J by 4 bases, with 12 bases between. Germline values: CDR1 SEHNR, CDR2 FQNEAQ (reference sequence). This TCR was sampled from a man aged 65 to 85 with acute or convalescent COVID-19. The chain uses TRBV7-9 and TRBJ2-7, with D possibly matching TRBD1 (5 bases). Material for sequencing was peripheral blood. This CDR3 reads CASSPPKGYEQYF. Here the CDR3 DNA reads TGTGCCAGCAGCCCGCCTAAGGGGTACGAGCAGTACTTC.